One and the same sample provided the 26 T cell receptor beta chains below, sequenced in a study of T cells expressing NK-cell markers. Following a re-call of the 5' RACE reads, TCRdb has one entry per CDR3 protein and lacks DNA. Here the sample table reports 140,000 to 150,000 distinct CDR3 sequences. Input material: blood T cells: a sorted CD56 or NKG2C T cell subset, CD4+ or CD8+ T cells, or bulk PBMC T cells (not recorded which). The source of these receptors is a man younger than 30 in good health.

The J gene is TRBJ2-7, the V gene TRBV5-6. Germline CDR1 and CDR2: SGHDT and YYEEEE. This CDR3 has 14 residues. CDR3 region: CASSLSQVSYEQYF.

The chain employs TRBV6-5 and TRBJ1-2. The germline V gene has CDR1 MNHEY and CDR2 SVGAGI. The CDR3 has 11 amino acids. CDR3 in amino acids: CASSYGLGYTF.

The chain combines TRBV24-1 with TRBJ1-1. CDR1 and CDR2 from the germline V gene are KGHDR and SFDVKD. This CDR3 is 11 amino acids long. CDR3 sequence: CATSDSKADFF.

The chain joins TRBV5-1 to TRBJ2-1; no DNA is available, so the TRBD2 call from TCRdb remains unchecked. This CDR3 is built from 15 residues. Germline V gene sequence: CDR1 SGHRS, CDR2 YFSETQ. This chain's CDR3 is CASSLGGGTNYEQFF.

The rearrangement links TRBV7-9 to TRBJ1-2. Germline lookup yields CDR1 SEHNR and CDR2 FQNEAQ (reference sequence). The CDR3 has 11 amino acids. CDR3: CASSLGTGYTF.

This chain joins TRBV11-1 and TRBJ2-5; the TCRdb D gene call, TRBD2, has no DNA to confirm it. CDR3 length equals 19 residues. Looked up from germline, CDR1 is SGHAT and CDR2 is FQDESV (reference sequence). The CDR3 is CASSPTRSGTSVPQETQYF.

The J gene is TRBJ2-7, the V gene TRBV7-6. Germline-derived CDR1 and CDR2 are SGHVS and FNYEAQ. The CDR3 runs 14 residues. The CDR3 loop reads CASSLAGQPYEQYF. The variable domain in full, with the rest retrieved from reference TRBV7-6 and TRBJ2-7, is GAGVSQSPRYKVTKRGQDVALRCDPISGHVSLYWYRQALGQGPEFLTYFNYEAQQDKSGLPNDRFSAERPEGSISTLTIQRTEQRDSAMYRCASSLAGQPYEQYFGPGTRLTVT.

This chain uses TRBV4-1 with TRBJ1-5; the D call of TRBD1 rests on TCRdb alone, since no DNA is present to check it. CDR3 size: 15 residues. The germline CDR1 and CDR2 sequences are MGHRA and YSYEKL. This CDR3 is CASSAISGVDQPQHF.

This chain joins TRBV24-1 and TRBJ2-3; TCRdb selects TRBD2, and the lack of DNA leaves this call unchecked. CDR3 length: 18 amino acids. CDR1 and CDR2 (germline): KGHDR, SFDVKD. The CDR3 protein is CATSDLGVAGDRTDTQYF.

V and J are TRBV11-1 and TRBJ2-6; lacking DNA, the TRBD1 call made by TCRdb goes unchecked. The CDR3 runs to 18 residues. Germline V CDR1 and CDR2: SGHAT, FQDESV (reference sequence). The CDR3 spells CASSYSPGHPSGANVLTF.

J is TRBJ2-3 and V is TRBV20-1. Per germline, CDR1 DFQATT and CDR2 SNEGSKA (reference sequence). CDR3 length: 13 residues. The CDR3 sequence is CSARVASEDTQYF.

This sequence joins TRBV19 and TRBJ2-1; there is no DNA to check the TCRdb D call of TRBD1. The CDR3 is 15 amino acids. Germline-derived CDR1 and CDR2 are LNHDA and SQIVND (reference sequence). The CDR3 reads CASSILRGVGNEQFF.

The chain combines TRBV5-1 with TRBJ2-5; TCRdb outputs TRBD1, but without DNA this stays unchecked. This CDR3 is built from 15 residues. The germline gives CDR1 SGHRS, CDR2 YFSETQ. CDR3 protein: CASSPTGPPDGTQYF.

This chain connects TRBV5-6 to TRBJ2-1; no DNA is available, so the TRBD1 call from TCRdb remains unchecked. Per germline, CDR1 SGHDT and CDR2 YYEEEE. There are 15 residues in the CDR3. CDR3 amino acids: CASSLVGQGATEQFF.

V gene TRBV27 combines with J gene TRBJ2-1; no DNA is available, so the TRBD1 call from TCRdb remains unchecked. Germline V gene sequence: CDR1 MNHEY, CDR2 SMNVEV (reference sequence). The CDR3 spans 15 residues. CDR3 in amino acids: CASSPGVRGHNEQFF.

The chain recombines TRBV19 with TRBJ2-1; TCRdb reports TRBD1, a call that lacks DNA to check it against. This CDR3 comprises 15 residues. Germline V gives CDR1 LNHDA, CDR2 SQIVND (reference sequence). CDR3 in amino acids: CASSLGHGFGNEQFF.

CDR3 residues: CSVVGGTANEQYF. V is TRBV29-1 and J is TRBJ2-7. Germline V lookup: CDR1 SQVTM, CDR2 ANQGSEA. This CDR3 is 13 amino acids long.

V gene TRBV6-1 combines with J gene TRBJ1-1; the TCRdb D gene call, TRBD1, has no DNA to confirm it. The CDR3 consists of 17 residues. Germline V gene lookup returns CDR1 MNHNS and CDR2 SASEGT. The CDR3 region is CASRFPGTGTGNTEAFF.

Here the CDR3 reads CASSLTGFTGELFF. V is TRBV5-6 and J is TRBJ2-2; without DNA, the TCRdb call of TRBD1 cannot be checked. This CDR3 region has 14 residues. Germline V gives CDR1 SGHDT, CDR2 YYEEEE.

The rearrangement links TRBV20-1 to TRBJ1-1. CDR1 is DFQATT, CDR2 SNEGSKA, per germline (reference sequence). This CDR3 spans 13 amino acids. The CDR3 spells CSARGTRNTEAFF.

The V and J genes are TRBV2 and TRBJ1-1. Germline V gene data show CDR1 as SNHLY and CDR2 as FYNNEI. CDR3 length: 15 amino acids. The CDR3 loop reads CASSEATERNTEAFF.

The V call is TRBV7-9, the J call TRBJ2-1; checking the TCRdb D call of TRBD1 is not possible without DNA. The CDR3 covers 16 residues. Germline V lookup: CDR1 SEHNR, CDR2 FQNEAQ (reference sequence). CDR3 residues: CASSPLGQGTYNEQFF. Full variable domain (rest looked up from reference TRBV7-9 and TRBJ2-1): DTGVSQNPRHKITKRGQNVTFRCDPISEHNRLYWYRQTLGQGPEFLTYFQNEAQLEKSRLLSDRFSAERPKGSFSTLEIQRTEQGDSAMYLCASSPLGQGTYNEQFFGPGTRLTVL.

The CDR3 protein is CASSQGQGDYEQYF. The rearrangement joins TRBV6-1 to TRBJ2-7; the D call from TCRdb, TRBD1, cannot be confirmed without DNA. Germline V gene sequence: CDR1 MNHNS, CDR2 SASEGT. This CDR3 is built from 14 residues.

This chain joins TRBV3-1 and TRBJ2-1; TCRdb picks TRBD2, but there is no DNA to check that call. The CDR3 runs 17 residues. The V gene's germline CDR1 is LGHDT and CDR2 YNNKEL (reference sequence). The CDR3 is CASSPRGLKSSYNEQFF.

This rearrangement joins TRBV18 to TRBJ1-1; the D gene TCRdb calls, TRBD1, cannot be checked with no DNA. The CDR3 contains 12 residues. Germline assignment: CDR1 KGHSH and CDR2 LQKENI. CDR3 loop: CASRQGNTEAFF.

J is TRBJ2-7 and V is TRBV29-1; TCRdb outputs TRBD2, but without DNA this stays unchecked. The CDR3 has 14 residues. Germline CDR1 reads SQVTM; CDR2 reads ANQGSEA. The chain's CDR3 is CSVRLAGGSHEQYF.